This T cell receptor (beta chain) was sequenced for a study of cytomegalovirus exposure and HLA in healthy donors (dated 2017 in TCRdb). For the wider study: An earlier analysis of 587 of the donors reported 276 Gb of sequence data and around 120 million unique TCR beta sequences obtained from some 200 million T cells. An early release that covered around 590 HLA-typed donors contained approximately 300 gigabases of sequencing data and tens of millions of unique TCR sequences. Of the roughly 420 genotyped donors, 80% to 90% were placed in the genetic ancestry cluster associated with self-reported Caucasian donors. The study aimed to test whether signatures of past pathogen exposure could be identified by cataloging public T cell receptors. The study profiled the T cell repertoires of fewer than 850 subjects by immunosequencing and related them to cytomegalovirus serostatus. Along with the roughly 700-subject first cohort, a separate validation cohort of over a hundred different subjects was used. To predict cytomegalovirus infection status, the study brought together high-throughput TCR immunosequencing, statistical association of individual TCRs with disease status, and machine learning. A later analysis re-examined previously published TCR beta repertoires from just over 650 donors and added high-resolution HLA genotyping to investigate patterns of TCR occurrence. Rather than drawing on any new phenotypic data, the later analysis identified candidate immune exposures from TCR beta sequences and the way those sequences occurred across donors. To decide whether each TCR beta V gene segment behaved as functional or pseudogenic, an earlier analysis of over 500 of the donors relied on high-throughput TCR beta sequencing. Alongside the repertoire data, information on donor age, sex, ethnicity and CMV serostatus was compiled. In a later genetic analysis, genome-wide SNP genotypes for about three fifths of the 666 donors were used, and that subset was treated as a discovery cohort. Every repertoire in the discovery cohort had been generated on one and the same sequencing platform. HLA typing included class I and class II loci at four-digit resolution. The number of donors typed differed by locus, with roughly 620-630 for A, B, C, DRB1 and DQB1, around 500 for DQA1, over 600 for DPA1, and some 440 for DPB1. Five DR-DQ haplotypes were handled as single units for association and clustering because linkage in the cohort was strong. Among 300 to 500 genotyped donors of the cohort, an average of around 220,000 unique TCR beta nucleotide sequences was sequenced per donor, of which 15% to 20% were non-productive.

The cohort was made up of about 610 healthy bone marrow donors. All cohort members were sampled while nominally healthy, although unrecorded immune exposures were likely present. The donor was CMV seropositive and was included in the group of approximately 300 seropositive cohort members. Each donor provided a peripheral blood sample, and peripheral blood mononuclear cells were used for TCR beta sequencing. The Qiagen DNeasy Blood Extraction Kit was used to extract genomic DNA from the blood cell samples. Overall study outcomes, separate from this receptor: The 87-base-pair reads could not distinguish some IMGT-functional V segments, including TRBV6-2 and TRBV6-3, so those segments were excluded. According to a later genetic analysis, donors in an Asian-associated ancestry cluster had fewer N-insertions in productive TCRs than the roughly 700-donor mean. Most TCR sequences were seen in very few donors, while some public TCRs were found in many individuals. A group of highly shared sequence variants was considered likely to be a technical artifact of the sequencing pipeline. A later analysis found that HLA-associated TCR beta chains were more clonally expanded and had lower generation probabilities than equally common non-associated chains. In a later analysis, TCR association rates were found to vary across HLA loci, with the most associated TCRs seen for DRB1 alleles and the fewest for HLA-C alleles. Correlated functional status among segregating V segments might be attributable to linkage disequilibrium, but an unknown experimental factor could not be ruled out. In a later genetic analysis, a missense DCLRE1C variant was associated with V-gene and J-gene trimming of TCR beta chains, and the association was replicated in an independent cohort. A further reported finding was that TCR beta sequences accurately predicted the HLA-A and HLA-B alleles for most subjects in the first cohort. A later analysis reported that several top co-occurrence clusters appeared linked to parvovirus B19, influenza, CMV and Epstein-Barr virus. Sequencing depth was assumed to be roughly uniform across donors in the presence/absence analyses, though that assumption may not hold. Because HLA typing was missing for some donors at each locus, association tests included only the typed subset. When HLA alleles, especially DR and DQ, strongly co-occurred, TCR associations were difficult to assign to individual alleles. According to the authors, the approach could potentially be generalized to other disease states and immunological phenotypes. At a false discovery rate of 0.05, a later analysis linked 15,000 to 20,000 TCR beta sequences to specific HLA alleles. Because counts were too low, fewer than 20 rarely observed V segments, including chromosome 9 orphons, were excluded from the earlier analysis of about 500 of the donors. In this cohort, only TCR beta chains were sequenced, and detectable features were limited by the absence of alpha or paired-chain data. Most CMV-associated TCR beta chains appeared to be HLA-restricted in a later analysis, and the HLA associations seemed to be driven largely by CMV exposure. A total of 164 TCR beta chains were listed by the study as associated with cytomegalovirus. Broadly in line with IMGT annotations, most TCR beta V segments showed up in productive rearrangements about 87% or about 30% of the time in an earlier analysis of 450 to 750 of the donors. In vitro tests confirmed that a few of the cytomegalovirus-associated TCR beta chains recognize cytomegalovirus antigens. Cytomegalovirus status was reported to be diagnosed by the classifier with high specificity and sensitivity in both the original and validation cohorts. Immune exposure information for the cohort was limited to CMV serostatus.

The germline V gene encodes CDR1 MNHEY and CDR2 SMNVEV (reference sequence). Unmatched junction bases come to 4, with V trimmed by 3 bases and J by 5 bases. The CDR3 has 15 amino acids, counting the end cysteine and phenylalanine. Kept here is only the CDR3 DNA, which spans 45 bases and is read in frame from base 1. The library was prepared using the immunoSEQ multiplex PCR assay. For the multiplex PCR, a mixture combining 60 forward primers for TCR Vbeta segments and 13 reverse primers for TCR Jbeta segments was used. A multiplex PCR assay on genomic DNA amplified the CDR3 region of rearranged TCR beta genes. The Illumina HiSeq System was used to sequence the amplified TCR beta libraries as 87-base-pair reads. The paper's data handling went like this. A later analysis counted about 80 million unique TCR beta chains across the 650 to 700 repertoires, and 10 million to 11 million of these chains were shared by at least two donors. Raw reads were error-corrected and collapsed into unique sequences by a nearest-neighbor algorithm in which closely related sequences were merged to remove PCR and sequencing errors. Alignment of CDR3 sequences to IMGT reference sequences was used to assign V, D and J gene segments. For a sequence to be retained, a match of at least six nucleotides to both a V gene segment and a J gene segment was required. Rearrangements were classified as productive when the CDR3 lacked stop codons and remained in frame with V and J, and all other rearrangements were classified as non-productive. CDR3 was defined according to IMGT convention as the region running from the second conserved V-encoded cysteine to the conserved J-encoded phenylalanine. The earlier analysis of about 610 of the donors excluded sequences that lacked an unambiguous match to a single V gene segment. An earlier analysis of a few hundred of the donors called V segments functional above 56.7% productive rearrangements and segregating when the between-donor standard deviation exceeded 5%. To diagnose cytomegalovirus status from the catalog of TCR beta chain sequences, a statistical classification framework was built. In a later analysis, TCR nucleotide sequences were compared against IMGT/GENE-DB human TR gene sequences so that V and J genes could be assigned. The TCRdist pipeline was used in a later analysis to assign CDR3 sequences and most-parsimonious VDJ recombination scenarios. In a later analysis, each TCR beta chain was defined by its CDR3 amino acid sequence together with its V-gene family, and reads lacking a unique V-gene family were excluded. In a later analysis, approximately 590 highly shared, low-generation-probability nucleotide sequences were removed to address suspected cross-contamination and a sequencing artifact. For each public chain, a later analysis derived a clonal expansion index from normalized ranks of inferred template counts within each repertoire. In a later analysis, generation probabilities were computed using a VDJ recombination model fitted to out-of-frame rearrangements, and the results were checked against IGoR. Hypergeometric tests were used in a later analysis to score TCR-TCR, TCR-HLA and TCR-CMV co-occurrence, with a repertoire-size bias correction applied to the TCR pairs. False discovery rates were estimated in a later analysis by permuting HLA or CMV assignments 20 times. In a later analysis, co-occurring TCRs were grouped with DBSCAN, and TCRdist sequence similarity was added when clustering was performed within HLA-allele-positive subsets. Repertoires with fewer than 30,000 or more than 120,000 public chains were left out of co-occurrence clustering, as were five repertoires with anomalous nucleotide sharing. The table comes from immuneACCESS by way of TCRdb, which keeps in-frame sequences with V and J called. Part of the clones is missing from these tables; in studies checked, under half for an unresolved V gene and the rest for unknown reasons. D and trimming come from the DNA, and the V and J calls and clone size come from that table. The table for this sample lists more than 90,000 clones; around four fifths of them were counted only once. The top ten clones comprise roughly 7% of the sample.

This clone was recorded once. What antigen it recognizes has not been identified. One base away there is no much larger clone; base qualities are not given. This chain joins TRBV27 to TRBJ2-2; TRBD1 aligns with 9 central bases. This clonotype originated in a man between 35 and 55 years old in good health and CMV-seropositive. Sequences were obtained from PBMCs. The encoded CDR3 is CASSFRDRVTGELFF. The DNA reads TGTGCCAGCAGTTTTCGGGACAGGGTAACCGGGGAGCTGTTTTTT.